The 26 T cell receptor beta chains below all came from one sample that was sequenced in a study of T cell responses to AZD1222 COVID-19 vaccine. Repertoires were generated with immunoSEQ multiplex PCR, while TCRdb's copy carries only in-frame clones and drops some. The sample carries roughly 130,000 clones, almost 95% recorded once. The sequences come from peripheral blood, collected on day 0 of AZD1222 vaccination. The receptors were gathered from an adult in good health.

The rearrangement links TRBV2 to TRBJ2-3, with TRBD2 matching 14 bases. The germline gives CDR1 SNHLY, CDR2 FYNNEI. Trimming cost V 5 bases and J 5 bases; bases outside gene matches: 6. This CDR3 is 16 amino acids long. CDR3 bases: TGTGCCAGCAGTCCCGGACTAGCGGGAGGCCTAGATACGCAGTATTTT. Amino acid sequence: CASSPGLAGGLDTQYF.

This chain connects TRBV19 to TRBJ2-1; 11 bases fit TRBD1. The CDR3 contains 15 residues. J was trimmed by 8 bases and V by 4 bases; bases with no gene match: 7. Germline V gene lookup returns CDR1 LNHDA and CDR2 SQIVND (reference sequence). The DNA of the CDR3 is TGTGCCAGTAGTACAGGACAGGGGGCAGGCGATGAGCAGTTCTTC. This gives the protein CASSTGQGAGDEQFF.

The chain links TRBV29-1 to TRBJ1-1; maybe TRBD1 (5 bases). The CDR3 spans 14 residues. Trimming took 6 bases from V and 3 from J, leaving 17 bases between them. CDR1 and CDR2 (germline): SQVTM, ANQGSEA. The CDR3 DNA sequence: TGCAGCGTCCAAAGGGCGGCCAGGGACACTGAAGCTTTCTTT. It is translated as CSVQRAARDTEAFF.

The CDR3 region is CASGGGGSGDNEQFF. DNA for the CDR3: TGTGCTAGTGGTGGGGGGGGCTCTGGGGACAATGAGCAGTTCTTC. This chain joins TRBV12-5 and TRBJ2-1, with a weak D call TRBD2 (7 bases). Trimming pared 5 bases from V and 5 bases from J, leaving 16 bases between. This CDR3 has 15 residues. Looked up from germline, CDR1 is LGHNT and CDR2 is FRNRAP.

The chain couples TRBV24-1 to TRBJ2-3, with 8 bases that match TRBD2. This CDR3 contains 16 residues. The germline CDR1 and CDR2 sequences are KGHDR and SFDVKD. V trimming: 3 bases; J trimming: 1 base; junction bases outside the gene matches: 5. CDR3 nucleotide sequence: TGTGCCACCAGTGATCCCGGGGGGGCGGGCACAGATACGCAGTATTTT. Protein product: CATSDPGGAGTDTQYF.

The chain links TRBV7-3 to TRBJ2-3; TRBD2 is a possible D gene (6 bases). This CDR3 comprises 13 residues. Germline values: CDR1 SGHTA, CDR2 FQGTGA. The V end was cut by 3 bases, the J end by 5 bases, with 9 bases between. CDR3 bases: TGTGCCAGCAGCTTGGGACTTGAAGATACGCAGTATTTT. It is translated as CASSLGLEDTQYF.

The rearrangement links TRBV29-1 to TRBJ2-2; a weak D match, TRBD1 (6 bases). CDR1 is SQVTM, CDR2 ANQGSEA, per germline. The length of the CDR3 is 13 residues. Trimming took off 7 bases at V and 1 base at J, with 10 bases between the two ends. As DNA, the CDR3 is TGCAGCGGAGAACAGGGGAACACCGGGGAGCTGTTTTTT. Amino acid sequence: CSGEQGNTGELFF.

The chain is built from TRBV10-3 and TRBJ1-1; D not resolved. V gave up 10 bases and J gave up 2 bases, with 11 bases separating them. The germline CDR1 and CDR2 sequences are ENHRY and SYGVKD. This CDR3 contains 12 residues. The CDR3 nucleotides are TGTGCCACAATGATACCAAACACTGAAGCTTTCTTT. This sequence encodes CATMIPNTEAFF.

The chain combines TRBV2 with TRBJ1-2; tentatively, D is TRBD1 (6 bases). The CDR3 loop spans 15 amino acids. Germline CDR1 SNHLY, CDR2 FYNNEI. The germline V and J ends were trimmed by 2 bases and 2 bases, with 12 bases remaining between them. The CDR3 loop reads CASSEISGHNYGYTF. For the CDR3, the DNA is TGTGCCAGCAGTGAAATATCGGGACACAACTATGGCTACACCTTC. The whole variable domain, filled in from reference TRBV2 and TRBJ1-2, reads EPEVTQTPSHQVTQMGQEVILRCVPISNHLYFYWYRQILGQKVEFLVSFYNNEISEKSEIFDDQFSVERPDGSNFTLKIRSTKLEDSAMYFCASSEISGHNYGYTFGSGTRLTVV.

The chain combines TRBV7-6 with TRBJ1-1; D uncertain. Germline CDR1 is SGHVS and CDR2 is FNYEAQ. The V end lost 1 base, the J end lost 4 bases, and 10 bases lay between the germline ends. The CDR3 sequence is 14 residues long. This CDR3 reads CASSLDVEATEAFF. The DNA for the CDR3 is TGTGCCAGCAGCTTAGACGTTGAGGCCACTGAAGCTTTCTTT.

V usage is TRBV2 and J usage is TRBJ1-4; TRBD1 matches at 7 bases. The germline CDR1 and CDR2 sequences are SNHLY and FYNNEI. V gave up 1 base and J gave up 4 bases; unmatched junction bases: 15. The CDR3 runs to 19 residues. CDR3 in amino acids: CASSEVRPIQGSGNEKLFF. The DNA for the CDR3 is TGTGCCAGCAGTGAAGTTCGGCCTATACAGGGGAGCGGTAATGAAAAACTGTTTTTT.

The chain joins TRBV6-5 to TRBJ1-1; 7 nucleotides align to TRBD1. The CDR3 runs 12 residues. V lost 6 bases, J lost 5 bases, and 3 bases stayed unmatched. Germline lookup yields CDR1 MNHEY and CDR2 SVGAGI. The CDR3 region is CASSRGGTEAFF. The CDR3 DNA reads TGTGCCAGCAGCAGGGGGGGGACTGAAGCTTTCTTT.

The gene calls are TRBV10-3 and TRBJ2-7; D gene ambiguous. Trimming removed 4 bases from V and 0 bases from J, with 7 bases in between. CDR1 is ENHRY, CDR2 SYGVKD, per germline. This CDR3 has 13 amino acids. The CDR3 DNA reads as TGTGCCATCAGTGCTCAGAGCTCCTACGAGCAGTACTTC. Translation gives CAISAQSSYEQYF.

The rearrangement links TRBV11-2 to TRBJ1-1; D ambiguous. This CDR3 is 12 amino acids long. Germline CDR1 is SGHAT and CDR2 is FQNNGV. Trimming removed 3 bases at V and 6 bases at J, with 8 bases between. This CDR3 reads CASSFRSAEAFF. In nucleotides, the CDR3 is TGTGCCAGCAGCTTTCGGTCGGCTGAAGCTTTCTTT. The full variable domain, completed using reference TRBV11-2 and TRBJ1-1, is EAGVAQSPRYKIIEKRQSVAFWCNPISGHATLYWYQQILGQGPKLLIQFQNNGVVDDSQLPKDRFSAERLKGVDSTLKIQPAKLEDSAVYLCASSFRSAEAFFGQGTRLTVV.

The J gene is TRBJ2-1, the V gene TRBV5-4; D not resolved. Per germline, CDR1 SGHNT and CDR2 YYREEE (reference sequence). The CDR3 has 14 amino acids. Trimming removed 1 base at V and 3 bases at J, with 8 bases between. CDR3 DNA: TGTGCCAGCAGCTTGTTCCAGGTCTACAATGAGCAGTTCTTC. Protein product: CASSLFQVYNEQFF.

The rearrangement joins TRBV7-9 to TRBJ2-1; TRBD2 matches at 10 bases. With V trimmed by 2 bases and J by 6 bases, 7 bases remained unmatched. Germline V gene sequence: CDR1 SEHNR, CDR2 FQNEAQ (reference sequence). This CDR3 contains 16 residues. The CDR3 loop reads CASSLRSSGSPNEQFF. The CDR3 nucleotides read TGTGCCAGCAGCTTAAGGTCTAGCGGGAGTCCCAATGAGCAGTTCTTC.

This sequence joins TRBV7-9 and TRBJ2-6; 9 bases align to TRBD1. This CDR3 is built from 17 residues. Germline V gene sequence: CDR1 SEHNR, CDR2 FQNEAQ (reference sequence). V shed 5 bases and J 0 bases; nucleotides not matched to a gene: 5. The CDR3 sequence: CASSVGQGPSGANVLTF. The CDR3 coding sequence is TGTGCCAGCAGCGTGGGACAGGGACCCTCTGGGGCCAACGTCCTGACTTTC.

The sample holds one count of this clone. The rearrangement links TRBV30 to TRBJ2-5; 7 bases are shared with TRBD2. CDR3 length: 15 residues. V trimming: 4 bases; J trimming: 3 bases; junction bases outside the gene matches: 11. CDR1 GTSNPN and CDR2 SVGIG come from the germline V gene (reference sequence). The CDR3 here is CAWTGPASGEETQYF. The CDR3, as DNA: TGTGCCTGGACCGGCCCGGCTAGCGGTGAAGAGACCCAGTACTTC.

The rearrangement uses TRBV11-2 and TRBJ2-2; D is unclear. V was shortened by 1 base and J by 7 bases, with 13 bases between the two germline ends. This CDR3 has 15 amino acids. CDR1 SGHAT and CDR2 FQNNGV come from the germline V gene. The CDR3, as DNA: TGTGCCAGCAGCTTAGTCAGATCGGGCAGCGGGGAGCTGTTTTTT. This codes for CASSLVRSGSGELFF.

The rearrangement joins TRBV7-2 to TRBJ1-5, with D perhaps TRBD1 (5 bases). The CDR3 is made up of 15 amino acids. With 5 bases removed from V and 0 bases from J, the gap between germline ends came to 11 bases. The germline CDR1 and CDR2 sequences are SGHTA and FQGNSA. The CDR3 reads CASSPFGASNQPQHF. The CDR3 DNA sequence: TGTGCCAGCAGCCCTTTCGGGGCTAGCAATCAGCCCCAGCATTTT.

The gene calls are TRBV27 and TRBJ1-5, with D perhaps TRBD1 (5 bases). V was pared by 6 bases and J by 0 bases, with 9 bases between. The CDR3 loop spans 14 amino acids. The germline gives CDR1 MNHEY, CDR2 SMNVEV (reference sequence). The CDR3 region is CASSPGHSNQPQHF. CDR3 DNA sequence: TGTGCCAGCAGCCCGGGGCATAGCAATCAGCCCCAGCATTTT.

The rearrangement joins TRBV4-1 to TRBJ2-1; 9 bases are a match to TRBD2. The CDR3 totals 17 residues. Germline CDR1 and CDR2: MGHRA and YSYEKL. The V segment lost 4 bases and the J segment 7 bases; nucleotides outside the gene matches: 14. The CDR3 DNA is TGCGCCAGCAGCCCCAGCCCTAGCGGGGTTACATTAAATGAGCAGTTCTTC. Protein: CASSPSPSGVTLNEQFF.

The V and J genes are TRBV4-1 and TRBJ1-4, with D hard to call. Germline CDR1 reads MGHRA; CDR2 reads YSYEKL. V was pared by 0 bases and J by 7 bases, with 12 bases between. This CDR3 contains 15 residues. The CDR3 loop is CASSQDEGGAEKLFF. CDR3 in DNA: TGCGCCAGCAGCCAAGACGAGGGAGGTGCTGAAAAACTGTTTTTT.

This rearrangement joins TRBV7-9 to TRBJ2-1; tentatively, D is TRBD2 (6 bases). Trimming shortened V by 3 bases and J by 7 bases, and 16 bases separated the two germline ends. The CDR3 has 15 residues. The germline V gene has CDR1 SEHNR and CDR2 FQNEAQ (reference sequence). The chain's CDR3 is CASSFLSGLTNEQFF. CDR3 DNA: TGTGCCAGCAGCTTCCTTAGCGGATTAACAAATGAGCAGTTCTTC.

V gene TRBV12-3 or TRBV12-4 combines with J gene TRBJ2-4; D not certain. Between the trimmed V and J ends, which lost 4 bases and 9 bases, there was a span of 7 bases. The CDR3 contains 11 residues. This CDR3 reads CASSSSFIQYF. CDR3 sequence (DNA): TGTGCCAGCAGTTCGAGTTTCATTCAGTACTTC.

This chain connects TRBV4-3 to TRBJ2-1; possibly TRBD2 for D (6 bases). The CDR3 spans 18 residues. With 5 bases removed from V and 4 bases from J, the gap between germline ends came to 24 bases. CDR1 and CDR2 from the germline V gene are LGHNA and YSLEER. This CDR3 reads CASSSQPPGLAAYNEQFF. The CDR3 nucleotides read TGCGCCAGCAGCTCTCAACCCCCTGGGTTAGCGGCTTACAATGAGCAGTTCTTC.